Shown below are 17 T cell receptor beta chains from a single sample sequenced in a study of T cells of healthy individuals. A single record per CDR3 protein comes from TCRdb applying MiXCR to the 5' RACE reads. The data hold roughly 87,000 distinct CDR3 sequences, with around 17% observed a single time. The receptors here all came from a human donor in good health.

This clonotype was detected ten times or more. This sequence joins TRBV7-9 and TRBJ1-1, with D perhaps TRBD1 (6 bases). V was shortened by 0 bases and J by 12 bases, with 11 bases between the two germline ends. The CDR3 length is 12 residues. Per germline, CDR1 SEHNR and CDR2 FQNEAQ (reference sequence). CDR3 amino acids: CASSLAEGETFF. The CDR3 DNA sequence: TGTGCCAGCAGCTTAGCTGAGGGGGAGACTTTCTTT. The whole variable domain, filled in from reference TRBV7-9 and TRBJ1-1, reads DTGVSQNPRHKITKRGQNVTFRCDPISEHNRLYWYRQTLGQGPEFLTYFQNEAQLEKSRLLSDRFSAERPKGSFSTLEIQRTEQGDSAMYLCASSLAEGETFFGQGTRLTVV.

At least ten counts were recorded for this clonotype. V and J are TRBV5-1 and TRBJ1-6; D possibly corresponds to TRBD1 (5 bases). Germline V gene lookup returns CDR1 SGHRS and CDR2 YFSETQ. The CDR3 has 15 residues. Trimming took off 0 bases at V and 7 bases at J, with 11 bases between the two ends. For the CDR3, the DNA is TGCGCCAGCAGCTTGGCTGGCCAGGGCAATTCACCCCTCCACTTT. Translation gives CASSLAGQGNSPLHF.

The chain is built from TRBV5-1 and TRBJ1-2; possibly TRBD1 for D (5 bases). Trimming pared 1 base from V and 7 bases from J, leaving 11 bases between. Looked up from germline, CDR1 is SGHRS and CDR2 is YFSETQ. This CDR3 has 13 amino acids. The CDR3 DNA reads as TGCGCCAGCAGCTTGACAGGACCTATTGGCTACACCTTC. As protein: CASSLTGPIGYTF. The whole variable domain, remainder taken from reference TRBV5-1 and TRBJ1-2, is KAGVTQTPRYLIKTRGQQVTLSCSPISGHRSVSWYQQTPGQGLQFLFEYFSETQRNKGNFPGRFSGRQFSNSRSEMNVSTLELGDSALYLCASSLTGPIGYTFGSGTRLTVV.

The J gene is TRBJ1-1, the V gene TRBV12-3 or TRBV12-4; D is unresolved. The CDR3 runs to 15 residues. Trimming took 3 bases from V and 4 from J, leaving 15 bases between them. In nucleotides, the CDR3 is TGTGCCAGCAGTTTGCTTGGTGGTCTCGGCACTGAAGCTTTCTTT. Its translation is CASSLLGGLGTEAFF.

The genes are TRBV7-3 and TRBJ2-3; a weak D match, TRBD2 (6 bases). V was shortened by 4 bases and J by 0 bases, with 14 bases between the two germline ends. The length of the CDR3 is 16 residues. The germline CDR1 and CDR2 sequences are SGHTA and FQGTGA. The CDR3 spells CASSSGLSGSTDTQYF. CDR3 nucleotide sequence: TGTGCCAGCAGCTCTGGATTAAGCGGGAGCACAGATACGCAGTATTTT.

This clonotype was observed a few times. The chain couples TRBV7-9 to TRBJ2-1; the match to TRBD1 covers 7 bases. J gave up 3 bases and V 1 base, and 3 bases lay outside the gene matches. The germline CDR1 and CDR2 sequences are SEHNR and FQNEAQ (reference sequence). The CDR3 covers 15 residues. CDR3 residues: CASSLVQGVYNEQFF. DNA for the CDR3: TGTGCCAGCAGCTTAGTTCAGGGGGTCTACAATGAGCAGTTCTTC.

The table lists this clonotype with many counts. The chain carries TRBV4-1 and TRBJ1-1; the match to TRBD1 covers 7 bases. Germline CDR1 and CDR2: MGHRA and YSYEKL. This CDR3 has 13 amino acids. Trimming cost V 4 bases and J 9 bases; bases outside gene matches: 8. Here the CDR3 reads CASSREGGAKAFF. The CDR3 DNA is TGCGCCAGCAGCCGGGAAGGGGGCGCGAAAGCTTTCTTT.

This clonotype came up a few times. The rearrangement uses TRBV9 and TRBJ1-3, with TRBD1 matching over 8 bases. CDR1 SGDLS and CDR2 YYNGEE come from the germline V gene. Trimming cost V 6 bases and J 3 bases; bases outside gene matches: 8. This CDR3 comprises 15 residues. The CDR3 DNA is TGTGCCAGCACCCGAGCAGGGGGCGTTGGAAACACCATATATTTT. The encoded protein is CASTRAGGVGNTIYF.

V gene TRBV4-3 combines with J gene TRBJ2-3, with 10 positions matching TRBD2. Germline V CDR1 and CDR2: LGHNA, YSLEER. The CDR3 consists of 18 residues. V dropped 0 bases and J dropped 7; count of bases not matched to a gene: 13. In nucleotides, the CDR3 is TGCGCCAGCAGCCAAGATACTGGGTCTAGCGGGAGTCGGCATACGCAGTATTTT. Translation gives CASSQDTGSSGSRHTQYF.

The rearrangement uses TRBV5-1 and TRBJ2-3, with 10 positions matching TRBD2. The CDR3 totals 17 residues. Per germline, CDR1 SGHRS and CDR2 YFSETQ. Losses at the gene ends were 0 bases for V and 2 bases for J; bases not matched to a gene: 6. CDR3 coding DNA: TGCGCCAGCAGCTTGGGAGCGGGAGGGCACTACACAGATACGCAGTATTTT. As protein: CASSLGAGGHYTDTQYF.

This clonotype was recorded at least ten times. V gene TRBV28 combines with J gene TRBJ1-5; unclear D gene. V lost 4 bases to trimming and J lost 0 bases, with 13 bases between them. CDR1 is MDHEN, CDR2 SYDVKM, per germline. The CDR3 length is 16 residues. The chain's CDR3 is CASSSPEGYSNQPQHF. The CDR3, as DNA: TGTGCCAGCAGTTCACCCGAGGGCTATAGCAATCAGCCCCAGCATTTT.

The rearrangement links TRBV7-8 to TRBJ2-5, with TRBD2 matching 9 bases. Trimming removed 11 bases from V and 0 bases from J; junction bases left unmatched: 10. This CDR3 spans 15 amino acids. CDR1 is SGHVS and CDR2 is FQNEAQ in the germline V gene. For the CDR3, the DNA is TGTGCCGCGAAAAGGACTAGCGCAAACCAAGAGACCCAGTACTTC. Its protein is CAAKRTSANQETQYF.

This clonotype was seen more than once but under ten times. The J gene is TRBJ1-1, the V gene TRBV6-1; TRBD1 matches 9 bases. Trimming took 6 bases from V and 7 from J; bases not matched to a gene: 9. The CDR3 sequence is 14 residues long. Germline V gene data show CDR1 as MNHNS and CDR2 as SASEGT. DNA for the CDR3: TGTGCCAGCAGATCGACAGGGGGGGGAGGTGAAGCTTTCTTT. Protein sequence: CASRSTGGGGEAFF.

A few counts support this clonotype. The rearrangement links TRBV5-1 to TRBJ2-2; tentative D call: TRBD2 (5 bases). Trimming left V 7 bases short and J 3 bases short, with 13 bases between. The length of the CDR3 is 14 residues. Germline V lookup: CDR1 SGHRS, CDR2 YFSETQ. The CDR3 loop is CASRSGVYTGELFF. The CDR3 nucleotides are TGCGCCAGCCGGTCCGGGGTTTACACCGGGGAGCTGTTTTTT.

The rearrangement uses TRBV14 and TRBJ1-2; D unclear. Trimming left V 4 bases short and J 0 bases short, with 6 bases between. The CDR3 is 13 amino acids. Germline V gene lookup returns CDR1 SGHDN and CDR2 FVKESK. The CDR3 DNA reads TGTGCCAGCAGCCCACAGACTAACTATGGCTACACCTTC. It encodes CASSPQTNYGYTF.

Many counts were recorded for this clonotype. V and J are TRBV4-1 and TRBJ2-1; D remains unclear. CDR3 length: 13 amino acids. Looked up from germline, CDR1 is MGHRA and CDR2 is YSYEKL. V lost 2 bases and J 7 bases, leaving 9 bases between the germline ends. The CDR3 sequence: CASSQSRANEQFF. The CDR3 region has the DNA TGCGCCAGCAGCCAAAGTCGGGCTAATGAGCAGTTCTTC.

The gene calls are TRBV7-2 and TRBJ1-2; D may be TRBD1 (5 bases). Trimming removed 1 base from V and 4 bases from J, with 7 bases in between. Germline CDR1 SGHTA, CDR2 FQGNSA. The CDR3 length is 13 residues. The CDR3 DNA is TGTGCCAGCAGCTTAGGAAGGGGCTATGGCTACACCTTC. Its protein product is CASSLGRGYGYTF.